Presented here are 18 T cell receptor beta chains from one specimen sequenced in a study of quantifying T cell responses using KT2 cells. At the level of the study: cDNA was made from DNase-treated RNA using alpha and beta constant primers.

The cDNA 3' end received a ligated oligonucleotide with a UMI. The first PCR ran approximately 4 cycles with an equimolar RC1.1 and RC1.2 beta primer mix. From the UMI-ligation and nested PCR reads, TCRdb called clonotypes with MiXCR, one entry per CDR3 protein. Of around 35,000 distinct CDR3 sequences listed, about a tenth are singletons. The sequencing sample was made of PBMCs spiked with cells of the T cell clone KT2. The source is a human donor.

The V and J genes are TRBV12-3 or TRBV12-4 and TRBJ1-5, with 10 nucleotides matching TRBD1. V dropped 4 bases and J dropped 6; count of bases not matched to a gene: 3. This CDR3 has 14 amino acids. The chain's CDR3 is CASSWGTGAQPQHF. The CDR3 coding sequence is TGTGCCAGCAGTTGGGGGACAGGGGCTCAGCCCCAGCATTTT.

This clonotype was found many times. The chain recombines TRBV20-1 with TRBJ2-5; the match to TRBD2 covers 7 bases. Per germline, CDR1 DFQATT and CDR2 SNEGSKA (reference sequence). The CDR3 is 14 amino acids. The V and J ends lost 6 bases and 2 bases, in that order; junction bases with no gene match: 9. The CDR3, as DNA: TGCAGTGCCATACCCCAGGGACTACAAGAGACCCAGTACTTC. Its translation: CSAIPQGLQETQYF.

This clonotype has ten or more counts. V usage is TRBV10-3 and J usage is TRBJ2-3; 10 nucleotides align to TRBD2. CDR1 is ENHRY and CDR2 is SYGVKD in the germline V gene. There are 15 residues in the CDR3. The trim removed 4 bases at V and 5 bases at J, leaving 6 bases unmatched. CDR3 sequence (DNA): TGTGCCATCAGTGGGACAGCGGGAGGGATAGATACGCAGTATTTT. It specifies CAISGTAGGIDTQYF.

The V gene is TRBV2, the J gene TRBJ2-3, with a tentative D call TRBD1 (6 bases). This CDR3 is 15 amino acids long. V gave up 4 bases and J gave up 3 bases, with 14 bases separating them. The V gene's germline CDR1 is SNHLY and CDR2 FYNNEI. In DNA, the CDR3 is TGTGCCAGCAGTGGGGGGCTGGGAGTAACAGATACGCAGTATTTT. It codes for CASSGGLGVTDTQYF.

V is TRBV19 and J is TRBJ2-2; 8 bases agree with TRBD1. Trimming took 5 bases from V and 3 from J; bases not matched to a gene: 11. Per the germline V gene, CDR1 is LNHDA and CDR2 is SQIVND (reference sequence). This CDR3 is 17 amino acids long. CDR3 nucleotide sequence: TGTGCCAGTAGTGCCCGATACGGGACAGGAGACACCGGGGAGCTGTTTTTT. Translation: CASSARYGTGDTGELFF.

About this clonotype: A read error may be the cause here, since a much bigger clone is one base away. The genes are TRBV18 and TRBJ1-6; 9 bases are a match to TRBD1. This CDR3 spans 15 amino acids. The germline CDR1 and CDR2 sequences are KGHSH and LQKENI. In DNA, the CDR3 is TGTGCCAACTCACAGAGGACAGGGGAAAATTCACCCCTCCACTTT. Its translation: CANSQRTGENSPLHF. Full variable domain (missing parts from reference TRBV18 and TRBJ1-6): NAGVMQNPRHLVRRRGQEARLRCSPMKGHSHVYWYRQLPEEGLKFMVYLQKENIIDESGMPKERFSAEFPKEGPSILRIQQVVRGDSAAYFCANSQRTGENSPLHFGNGTRLTVT.

As regards this clonotype: Relative to the germline gene, one junction end is altered; a read error may explain this. The chain uses TRBV6-6 and TRBJ2-7; 7 bases match TRBD1. The CDR3 runs 15 residues. CDR1 is MNHNY, CDR2 SVGAGI, per germline (reference sequence). The CDR3 spells CASRSHGTDIYEEYF. The CDR3 DNA sequence: TGTGCCAGCAGGTCCCACGGGACAGACATTTACGAGGAGTACTTC.

V and J are TRBV5-1 and TRBJ2-1; 7 bases map to TRBD1. There are 16 residues in the CDR3. The V gene end was trimmed by 4 bases and the J gene end by 0 bases; junction bases not matched to a gene: 7. Looked up from germline, CDR1 is SGHRS and CDR2 is YFSETQ. CDR3 in amino acids: CASSLTGDSSYNEQFF. CDR3 sequence (DNA): TGCGCCAGCAGCCTCACAGGGGACAGCTCCTACAATGAGCAGTTCTTC.

This chain links TRBV4-3 with TRBJ2-1; 10 nucleotides align to TRBD1. CDR1 is LGHNA, CDR2 YSLEER, per germline. This CDR3 comprises 16 residues. The ends lost 0 bases at V and 8 bases at J; junction bases unmatched: 7. The CDR3 reads CASSQDQGQGGDEQFF. DNA of the CDR3: TGCGCCAGCAGCCAAGATCAAGGACAGGGGGGCGATGAGCAGTTCTTC.

This chain uses TRBV7-9 with TRBJ2-3; D not certain. CDR3 length equals 13 residues. Trimming cost V 1 base and J 6 bases, with 8 bases left between them. Germline V gene sequence: CDR1 SEHNR, CDR2 FQNEAQ (reference sequence). The CDR3 is CASSLEGPDTQYF. The CDR3 DNA follows: TGTGCCAGCAGCTTAGAAGGACCCGATACGCAGTATTTT.

This clonotype was counted many times. This rearrangement joins TRBV20-1 to TRBJ2-3, with D perhaps TRBD2 (6 bases). From germline, CDR1 is DFQATT and CDR2 SNEGSKA (reference sequence). Trimming took off 2 bases at V and 3 bases at J, with 12 bases between the two ends. This CDR3 has 14 residues. CDR3 protein: CSARSGRETDTQYF. The CDR3 DNA reads as TGCAGTGCTAGATCGGGACGGGAGACAGATACGCAGTATTTT.

The rearrangement joins TRBV14 to TRBJ2-5; unclear D gene. The germline V gene encodes CDR1 SGHDN and CDR2 FVKESK. This CDR3 has 14 residues. V was trimmed by 0 bases and J by 5 bases, leaving 10 bases between them. The CDR3 here is CASSQDLSGETQYF. The CDR3 DNA reads TGTGCCAGCAGCCAAGATCTTTCGGGTGAGACCCAGTACTTC.

The sample holds many counts of this clonotype. This chain joins TRBV11-2 and TRBJ1-2; D is possibly TRBD1 (5 bases). The CDR3 sequence is 17 residues long. The V end was cut by 3 bases, the J end by 1 base, with 18 bases between. Looked up from germline, CDR1 is SGHAT and CDR2 is FQNNGV. Written as DNA, the CDR3 is TGTGCCAGCAGCTTTGACCAGGGCGCGAGCCTTAACTATGGCTACACCTTC. Translated, it gives CASSFDQGASLNYGYTF.

The J gene is TRBJ2-5, the V gene TRBV9, with 11 bases fitting TRBD2. The length of the CDR3 is 17 residues. V shed 0 bases, J shed 0 bases, and the junction held 4 bases outside the gene matches. Per the germline V gene, CDR1 is SGDLS and CDR2 is YYNGEE. CDR3 sequence (DNA): TGTGCCAGCAGCGTAGGGGGGACTAGCGGATACCAAGAGACCCAGTACTTC. Amino acids: CASSVGGTSGYQETQYF.

This clonotype was detected a few times. The genes are TRBV5-7 and TRBJ2-3; D is possibly TRBD2 (6 bases). TRBV5-7 qualifies as an ORF whose function is uncertain. There are 20 residues in the CDR3. The V end lost 3 bases, the J end lost 4 bases, and 30 bases lay between the germline ends. Written as DNA, the CDR3 is TGTGCCAGCAGCTCGACTCCAATTAAAGTACTCGGGGAGGTCCCAGATACGCAGTATTTT. Translation gives CASSSTPIKVLGEVPDTQYF.

This CDR3 is CASSELAGGIEFF. The CDR3 nucleotides read TGTGCCAGCAGTGAACTAGCGGGAGGTATTGAGTTCTTC. The chain uses TRBV2 and TRBJ2-1; 11 bases align to TRBD2. Germline CDR1 reads SNHLY; CDR2 reads FYNNEI. The CDR3 loop spans 13 amino acids. V shed 2 bases and J 14 bases; nucleotides not matched to a gene: 5.

This clonotype was observed a single time. The rearrangement joins TRBV2 to TRBJ2-2, with 11 bases matching TRBD1. The CDR3 runs to 15 residues. Trimming cost V 9 bases and J 3 bases; bases outside gene matches: 6. The germline CDR1 and CDR2 sequences are SNHLY and FYNNEI. CDR3 DNA sequence: TGTGCCAGTGGGTGGGGACAGGGGGACACCGGGGAGCTGTTTTTT. Translated: CASGWGQGDTGELFF.

The sample holds a few counts of this clonotype. V is TRBV29-1 and J is TRBJ2-1, with D possibly being TRBD2 (6 bases). CDR1 is SQVTM and CDR2 is ANQGSEA in the germline V gene. The CDR3 extends over 10 amino acids. The V gene lost 7 bases and the J gene lost 13 bases, with 14 bases spanning the gap. The CDR3 here is CSGGERDQFF. The CDR3 nucleotides read TGCAGCGGGGGGGAGAGGGATCAGTTCTTC.